This TCR beta chain came from a study of blood T cell repertoires in COVID-19. Study background: Samples came from the United States, Italy and Spain, spanning acute and convalescent COVID-19. In each case, the material was cDNA or gDNA derived from T cells, B-cell-depleted T cells, or PBMCs.

The CDR3 extends over 15 amino acids. Germline V gene sequence: CDR1 MNHNY, CDR2 SVGAGI (reference sequence). With 6 bases clipped from V and 1 base from J, the junction kept 8 bases outside the gene matches. Per the original data handling: Amplification from reference gene primers served as the basis for estimated nucleated cell counts. Only in-frame clones appear in the TCRdb table, and some are missing; sequencing was by immunoSEQ multiplex PCR. From that table come the V and J calls and clone size; the DNA was used to work out D and trimming. Counted here are over 60,000 clones, around 91% occurring once; the ten biggest clones make up 5% to 6%.

The source is a man over 45 with acute or convalescent COVID-19. The rearrangement uses TRBV6-6 and TRBJ1-2, with 7 bases lining up with TRBD1. The sequencing sample was made of peripheral blood. The CDR3 coding sequence is TGTGCCAGCAGCCACGTTGACAGGGTTAACTATGGCTACACCTTC. It is translated as CASSHVDRVNYGYTF.